The next 32 T cell receptor beta chains were all read from a single sample in a study of blood T cells in healthy people across ages. The authors ran a second PCR of roughly 7 to 11 cycles using a sample-barcoded 5' primer and a J-beta primer mix. TCRdb called the 5' RACE reads again in MiXCR, with one record for every CDR3 protein. The sample has 1.8 million or so distinct CDR3 sequences, about two fifths seen once. Sequencing was performed on blood. These receptors came from a human donor in good health.

The gene calls are TRBV12-3 or TRBV12-4 and TRBJ2-5; 8 bases agree with TRBD1. CDR3 length equals 16 residues. J was trimmed by 5 bases and V by 5 bases; bases with no gene match: 13. Here the CDR3 DNA reads TGTGCCAGCAGTCCCTTGTCAGGGGGCGATGCCGAGACCCAGTACTTC. Encoded protein: CASSPLSGGDAETQYF.

This clonotype came up once. The chain combines TRBV11-2 with TRBJ1-2; 8 nucleotides match TRBD1. Germline V CDR1 and CDR2: SGHAT, FQNNGV. The junction had 4 bases not matched to a gene; V was cut back by 0 bases and J by 4 bases. The CDR3 is made up of 15 amino acids. The CDR3 nucleotides read TGTGCCAGCAGCTTAGATTCAGGGGGCGTCTATGGCTACACCTTC. Protein: CASSLDSGGVYGYTF. The variable domain in full, completed from reference TRBV11-2 and TRBJ1-2, reads EAGVAQSPRYKIIEKRQSVAFWCNPISGHATLYWYQQILGQGPKLLIQFQNNGVVDDSQLPKDRFSAERLKGVDSTLKIQPAKLEDSAVYLCASSLDSGGVYGYTFGSGTRLTVV.

This clonotype has a handful of counts. The rearrangement joins TRBV12-3 or TRBV12-4 to TRBJ2-6; no clear D. The germline V and J ends were trimmed by 7 bases and 0 bases, with 10 bases remaining between them. This CDR3 spans 15 amino acids. The CDR3 DNA sequence: TGTGCCAGCAACGGGCCGGGCTCTGGGGCCAACGTCCTGACTTTC. This translates into CASNGPGSGANVLTF.

A few counts support this clonotype. This chain joins TRBV9 and TRBJ1-2; D is unresolved. The CDR3 has 13 amino acids. V lost 2 bases to trimming and J lost 8 bases, with 13 bases between them. Germline-derived CDR1 and CDR2 are SGDLS and YYNGEE. The CDR3 DNA follows: TGTGCCAGCAGCGTCCCGGACGGCGGCGGCTACACCTTC. Translation: CASSVPDGGGYTF.

For this clonotype: A much more abundant neighbour one base away suggests this may be a read error. The chain employs TRBV12-3 or TRBV12-4 and TRBJ2-1; no firm D call. Trimming took 8 bases from V and 10 from J, leaving 18 bases between them. This CDR3 is built from 13 residues. CDR3 sequence: CASGLRQTYEQFF. The CDR3, as DNA: TGTGCCAGCGGGCTACGCCAAACCTACGAGCAGTTCTTC.

The genes are TRBV9 and TRBJ2-7; either TRBD1 or TRBD2 may fit D (5 bases each). The CDR3 totals 14 residues. Germline V gene data show CDR1 as SGDLS and CDR2 as YYNGEE. Trimming took 3 bases from V and 2 from J, leaving 12 bases between them. CDR3 residues: CASSAGTQPYEQYF. DNA for the CDR3: TGTGCCAGCAGCGCCGGGACCCAACCCTACGAGCAGTACTTC.

This clonotype was counted a few times. The rearrangement joins TRBV29-1 to TRBJ1-1; D ambiguous. CDR1 is SQVTM, CDR2 ANQGSEA, per germline. The CDR3 contains 13 residues. Trimming removed 1 base at V and 3 bases at J, with 9 bases between. The CDR3 nucleotides are TGCAGCGTTGAAGGGGTTGGGTACACTGAAGCTTTCTTT. This codes for CSVEGVGYTEAFF.

The V and J genes are TRBV10-3 and TRBJ2-1, with D perhaps TRBD2 (6 bases). Germline CDR1 ENHRY, CDR2 SYGVKD. This CDR3 contains 14 residues. V was pared by 4 bases and J by 7 bases, with 14 bases between. The CDR3 loop is CAISVQGLANEQFF. In DNA, the CDR3 is TGTGCCATCAGTGTCCAGGGCCTAGCGAATGAGCAGTTCTTC.

The sample holds a few counts of this clonotype. The V call is TRBV20-1, the J call TRBJ2-7; TRBD1 agrees at 12 bases. CDR1 is DFQATT, CDR2 SNEGSKA, per germline (reference sequence). The J segment lost 3 bases and the V segment lost 6 bases, leaving 3 bases of the junction unmatched. The CDR3 runs to 13 residues. Written as DNA, the CDR3 is TGCAGTGCCGGGACAGGGGGCTACTACGAGCAGTACTTC. Protein product: CSAGTGGYYEQYF.

The V gene is TRBV28, the J gene TRBJ2-5, with a weak D call TRBD1 (6 bases). The J call may be in error: the DNA end matches TRBJ2-7 better. The CDR3 covers 14 residues. CDR1 and CDR2 from the germline V gene are MDHEN and SYDVKM. This CDR3 is CASRTPTGLDEQYF. The CDR3 bases are TGTGCCAGCAGAACCCCCACAGGGCTAGACGAGCAGTACTTC.

This chain links TRBV27 with TRBJ2-2; D unclear. Looked up from germline, CDR1 is MNHEY and CDR2 is SMNVEV (reference sequence). V lost 3 bases to trimming and J lost 4 bases, with 12 bases between them. The CDR3 extends over 15 amino acids. The CDR3 DNA reads TGTGCCAGCAGTTTGTCCACAGAAGGCACCGGGGAGCTGTTTTTT. Protein: CASSLSTEGTGELFF.

The rearrangement links TRBV27 to TRBJ2-1, with 8 bases aligning to TRBD2. Germline trimming cut 6 bases from V and 8 bases from J; bases unmatched to any gene: 12. The CDR3 runs to 15 residues. Per the germline V gene, CDR1 is MNHEY and CDR2 is SMNVEV (reference sequence). The CDR3 loop is CASSLAGRVGYEQFF. The CDR3 DNA reads as TGTGCCAGCAGCTTAGCGGGGAGAGTAGGCTATGAGCAGTTCTTC.

This chain connects TRBV29-1 to TRBJ2-5; 7 nucleotides line up with TRBD2. The CDR3 covers 13 residues. Germline-derived CDR1 and CDR2 are SQVTM and ANQGSEA. The trim removed 6 bases at V and 4 bases at J, leaving 8 bases unmatched. The CDR3 bases are TGCAGCGTCCGAGGCGGACTAGTAGAGACCCAGTACTTC. This sequence encodes CSVRGGLVETQYF.

This clonotype was counted between two and nine times. The chain combines TRBV28 with TRBJ2-7; D is possibly TRBD1 (6 bases). Germline CDR1 MDHEN, CDR2 SYDVKM. The CDR3 spans 13 residues. Trimming removed 8 bases from V and 2 bases from J, with 13 bases in between. CDR3 sequence: CASRHRVAYEQYF. CDR3 coding DNA: TGTGCCAGCCGGCACAGGGTCGCCTACGAGCAGTACTTC.

The chain recombines TRBV27 with TRBJ2-4; the match to TRBD1 covers 10 bases. The germline CDR1 and CDR2 sequences are MNHEY and SMNVEV (reference sequence). This CDR3 spans 13 amino acids. Losses at the gene ends were 6 bases for V and 13 bases for J; bases not matched to a gene: 9. The CDR3 spells CASRGQGKYGQYF. The DNA of the CDR3 is TGTGCCAGCAGGGGACAGGGGAAATACGGGCAGTACTTC.

This clonotype showed up just a few times. The V gene is TRBV6-2 or TRBV6-3, the J gene TRBJ2-1, with 7 bases lining up with TRBD2. The CDR3 has 17 amino acids. Germline V gives CDR1 MNHEY, CDR2 SVGEGT. Germline trimming cut 0 bases from V and 6 bases from J; bases unmatched to any gene: 11. CDR3 DNA: TGTGCCAGCAGTTACTCAACAGCGGGGCCCCTAGTCAATGAGCAGTTCTTC. As protein: CASSYSTAGPLVNEQFF.

The chain recombines TRBV4-2 with TRBJ1-5; perhaps TRBD1 as D (5 bases). From germline, CDR1 is LGHNA and CDR2 YNFKEQ. CDR3 length equals 17 residues. With 4 bases removed from V and 1 base from J, the gap between germline ends came to 17 bases. Here the CDR3 reads CASSRDKLGVSNQPQHF. CDR3 bases: TGTGCCAGCAGCCGTGATAAACTAGGGGTAAGCAATCAGCCCCAGCATTTT.

This chain uses TRBV6-2 or TRBV6-3 with TRBJ2-5, with D possibly being TRBD2 (5 bases). Germline assignment: CDR1 MNHEY and CDR2 SVGEGT. CDR3 size: 14 residues. The V and J ends lost 6 bases and 0 bases respectively, with 11 bases between them. The CDR3 loop reads CASRPWTDQETQYF. CDR3 DNA: TGTGCCAGCAGACCTTGGACTGACCAAGAGACCCAGTACTTC.

There are a few counts of this clonotype. V gene TRBV7-2 combines with J gene TRBJ2-7, with TRBD1 as a possible D gene (6 bases). V was clipped by 5 bases and J by 3 bases, with 14 bases between them. The CDR3 length is 14 residues. Germline assignment: CDR1 SGHTA and CDR2 FQGNSA. The chain's CDR3 is CASSLGTRYYEQYF. The DNA for the CDR3 is TGTGCCAGCAGCCTAGGGACACGATACTACGAGCAGTACTTC.

V gene TRBV7-3 combines with J gene TRBJ1-6; 7 bases fit TRBD1. Losses at the gene ends were 0 bases for V and 8 bases for J; bases not matched to a gene: 4. The CDR3 contains 15 residues. Looked up from germline, CDR1 is SGHTA and CDR2 is FQGTGA. The CDR3 bases are TGTGCCAGCAGCTTAACAGGGGGCGCTGATTCACCCCTCCACTTT. This sequence encodes CASSLTGGADSPLHF.

The rearrangement links TRBV10-3 to TRBJ1-2; D is unclear. CDR1 is ENHRY and CDR2 is SYGVKD in the germline V gene. The CDR3 loop spans 14 amino acids. V dropped 0 bases and J dropped 4 bases, with 9 bases sitting between them. CDR3 DNA: TGTGCCATCAGTGAGTCGACCGTACTCTATGGCTACACCTTC. Its protein is CAISESTVLYGYTF.

The V and J genes are TRBV2 and TRBJ2-5; TRBD2 might be the D (6 bases). Deletions cut 11 bases from V and 4 bases from J, with 20 bases between. Germline V gene sequence: CDR1 SNHLY, CDR2 FYNNEI. CDR3 length: 14 residues. For the CDR3, the DNA is TGTGCCGGTCAAACGCATCTAGCGAGAGAGACCCAGTACTTC. It yields the protein CAGQTHLARETQYF.

A word on this clonotype: At one end the junction does not follow the germline gene, possibly because of a read error. The chain couples TRBV7-9 to TRBJ1-2, with D possibly being TRBD1 (6 bases). CDR1 and CDR2 (germline): SEHNR, FQNEAQ (reference sequence). This CDR3 comprises 13 residues. The CDR3 protein is CVSSLGGATGYTF. The CDR3 region has the DNA TGTGTCAGCAGCCTAGGGGGGGCGACGGGCTACACCTTC.

This clonotype was seen only a few times. The V and J genes are TRBV6-5 and TRBJ1-2; D is ambiguous. V lost 7 bases and J lost 5, with 17 bases in between. The CDR3 sequence is 14 residues long. From germline, CDR1 is MNHEY and CDR2 SVGAGI. For the CDR3, the DNA is TGTGCCAGCACCCAGACCGGTTTGGGTTATGGCTACACCTTC. Protein sequence: CASTQTGLGYGYTF.

With regard to this clonotype: A junction boundary mismatches the germline segment, possibly from a read error. The CDR3, as DNA: TGTGCCGGCAGCACGTGGACTAGTGACAAGTATTTT. This encodes CAGSTWTSDKYF. The V and J genes are TRBV13 and TRBJ2-3; 7 positions match TRBD2. The CDR3 has 12 residues. Germline lookup yields CDR1 PRHDT and CDR2 FYEKMQ (reference sequence).

The V call is TRBV5-1, the J call TRBJ1-2; D gene unclear. This CDR3 has 14 amino acids. The V end lost 4 bases, the J end lost 6 bases, and 16 bases lay between the germline ends. In germline, CDR1 is SGHRS, CDR2 YFSETQ. The CDR3 DNA follows: TGCGCCAGCAGCCCGAACCTCGAGGCCCATGGCTACACCTTC. Its protein product is CASSPNLEAHGYTF.

This clonotype was counted at least ten times. This chain joins TRBV29-1 and TRBJ2-3; TRBD2 matches 8 bases. Trimming at V came to 5 bases and at J to 4 bases, leaving 11 bases not matched to a gene. This CDR3 is built from 15 residues. Germline CDR1 SQVTM, CDR2 ANQGSEA. This CDR3 reads CSVRGRSGVADTQYF. The CDR3, as DNA: TGCAGCGTTCGGGGACGTAGCGGGGTCGCAGATACGCAGTATTTT.

This rearrangement joins TRBV5-6 to TRBJ2-1; weak D call: TRBD2 (6 bases). Trimming removed 1 base from V and 8 bases from J, with 10 bases in between. The germline gives CDR1 SGHDT, CDR2 YYEEEE. The CDR3 extends over 13 amino acids. The CDR3, as DNA: TGTGCCAGCAGCTTGTTGGAGGGTGATGAGCAGTTCTTC. Translating it yields CASSLLEGDEQFF.

The chain combines TRBV5-8 with TRBJ1-4, with TRBD1 identical over 10 bases. The ends lost 7 bases at V and 6 bases at J; junction bases unmatched: 3. Germline assignment: CDR1 SGHTS and CDR2 YDEGEE. The CDR3 totals 13 residues. CDR3 in amino acids: CASADRGDEKLFF. CDR3 DNA: TGTGCCAGCGCGGACAGGGGGGATGAAAAACTGTTTTTT.

This clonotype appeared a few times. The chain couples TRBV10-3 to TRBJ2-5; tentative D call: TRBD1 (7 bases). Germline CDR1 reads ENHRY; CDR2 reads SYGVKD. The V gene lost 4 bases and the J gene lost 1 base, with 13 bases spanning the gap. The CDR3 covers 15 residues. CDR3 sequence reads: CAISVRDSPQETQYF. The CDR3 DNA is TGTGCCATCAGTGTGCGGGACAGCCCCCAAGAGACCCAGTACTTC.

This clonotype was observed many times. The V call is TRBV6-1, the J call TRBJ1-2; 11 nucleotides match TRBD1. This CDR3 contains 17 residues. V shed 5 bases, J shed 2 bases, and the junction held 10 bases outside the gene matches. Germline-derived CDR1 and CDR2 are MNHNS and SASEGT. The CDR3 nucleotides read TGTGCCAGCAGTACGCTACGGACAGGGGGCGCGAACTATGGCTACACCTTC. This gives the protein CASSTLRTGGANYGYTF.

The J gene is TRBJ2-6, the V gene TRBV5-1, with 8 bases matching TRBD2. Germline assignment: CDR1 SGHRS and CDR2 YFSETQ. There are 16 residues in the CDR3. Trimming removed 9 bases from V and 0 bases from J; junction bases left unmatched: 8. The CDR3 region is CATFSGESSGANVLTF. CDR3 DNA: TGCGCCACCTTTAGCGGGGAGAGCTCTGGGGCCAACGTCCTGACTTTC. Filled out from reference TRBV5-1 and TRBJ2-6, the complete variable domain reads KAGVTQTPRYLIKTRGQQVTLSCSPISGHRSVSWYQQTPGQGLQFLFEYFSETQRNKGNFPGRFSGRQFSNSRSEMNVSTLELGDSALYLCATFSGESSGANVLTFGAGSRLTVL.